This entry features one T cell receptor beta chain sequence. What it recognizes is unknown. Germline and junction disagree at one end, which may indicate a read error. Other DNA sequences in the same sample also yield this CDR3. This sample stems from a study of graft-versus-host responses after intestinal transplantation. Study-wide context: Transplantation in recipients was multivisceral, liver-intestinal, or isolated intestinal. Study-wide points: GvH clones occurred in recipient marrow; some first appeared in ileum or blood.

Germline assignment: CDR1 MNHEY and CDR2 SMNVEV (reference sequence). CDR3 length: 15 amino acids. Sequencing used immunoSEQ multiplex PCR; TCRdb keeps in-frame clones, though not all of them. Of tens of thousands of clones in the sample, less than 95% were seen once. This material consisted of unstimulated CD8+ T cells sorted from spleen or lymph node cells, taken before intestinal transplant. The source of this sequence is a human donor who received an intestinal transplant. This sequence joins TRBV27 and TRBJ2-7; TRBD2 matches 11 bases. CDR3 in DNA: TGTGCCAGCAGCACGGGACTAGCGGCCTCCTACGAGCAATACTTC. This translates into CASSTGLAASYEQYF.